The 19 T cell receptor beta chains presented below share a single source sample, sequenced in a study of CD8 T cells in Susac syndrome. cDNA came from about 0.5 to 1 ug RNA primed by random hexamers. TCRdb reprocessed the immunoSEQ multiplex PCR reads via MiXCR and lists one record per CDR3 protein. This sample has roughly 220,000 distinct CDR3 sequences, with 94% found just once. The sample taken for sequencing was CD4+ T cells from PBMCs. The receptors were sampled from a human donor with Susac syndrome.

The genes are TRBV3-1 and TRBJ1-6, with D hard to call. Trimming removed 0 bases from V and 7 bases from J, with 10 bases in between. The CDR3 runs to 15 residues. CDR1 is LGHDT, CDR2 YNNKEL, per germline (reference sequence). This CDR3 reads CASSQEVEGNSPLHF. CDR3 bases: TGTGCCAGCAGCCAAGAAGTGGAGGGAAATTCACCCCTCCACTTT. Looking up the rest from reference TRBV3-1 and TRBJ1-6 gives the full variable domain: DTAVSQTPKYLVTQMGNDKSIKCEQNLGHDTMYWYKQDSKKFLKIMFSYNNKELIINETVPNRFSPKSPDKAHLNLHINSLELGDSAVYFCASSQEVEGNSPLHFGNGTRLTVT.

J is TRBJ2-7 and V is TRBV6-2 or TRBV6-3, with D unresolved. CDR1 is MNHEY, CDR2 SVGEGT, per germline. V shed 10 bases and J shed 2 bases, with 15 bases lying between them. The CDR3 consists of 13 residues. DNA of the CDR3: TGTGCCACCATGGACGGATCCCCCTACGAGCAGTACTTC. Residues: CATMDGSPYEQYF.

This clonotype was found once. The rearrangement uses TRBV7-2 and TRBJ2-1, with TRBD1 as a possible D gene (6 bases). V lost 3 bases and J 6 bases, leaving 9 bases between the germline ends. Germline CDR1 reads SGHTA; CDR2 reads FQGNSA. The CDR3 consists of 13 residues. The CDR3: CASSLGHINEQFF. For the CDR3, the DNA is TGTGCCAGCAGCTTGGGACACATCAATGAGCAGTTCTTC. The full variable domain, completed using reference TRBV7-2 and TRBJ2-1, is GAGVSQSPSNKVTEKGKDVELRCDPISGHTALYWYRQSLGQGLEFLIYFQGNSAPDKSGLPSDRFSAERTGGSVSTLTIQRTQQEDSAVYLCASSLGHINEQFFGPGTRLTVL.

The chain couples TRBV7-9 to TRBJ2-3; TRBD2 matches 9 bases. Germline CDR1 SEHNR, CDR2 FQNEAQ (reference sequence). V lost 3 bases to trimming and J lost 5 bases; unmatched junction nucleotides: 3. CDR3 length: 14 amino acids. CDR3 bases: TGTGCCAGCAGCTTTGGACTAGCGTTAGATACGCAGTATTTT. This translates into CASSFGLALDTQYF.

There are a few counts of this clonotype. CDR3 sequence: CASSQPDYGYTF. The CDR3 DNA sequence: TGTGCCAGCAGCCAGCCCGACTATGGCTACACCTTC. V usage is TRBV3-1 and J usage is TRBJ1-2; D is unclear. This CDR3 is 12 amino acids long. The V gene's germline CDR1 is LGHDT and CDR2 YNNKEL (reference sequence). Between the trimmed V and J ends, which lost 3 bases and 3 bases, there was a span of 5 bases.

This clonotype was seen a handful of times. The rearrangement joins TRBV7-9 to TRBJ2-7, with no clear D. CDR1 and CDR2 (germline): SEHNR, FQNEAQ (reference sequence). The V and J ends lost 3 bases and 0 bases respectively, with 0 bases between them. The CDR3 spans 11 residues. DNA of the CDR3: TGTGCCAGCAGCTTCTCCTACGAGCAGTACTTC. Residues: CASSFSYEQYF.

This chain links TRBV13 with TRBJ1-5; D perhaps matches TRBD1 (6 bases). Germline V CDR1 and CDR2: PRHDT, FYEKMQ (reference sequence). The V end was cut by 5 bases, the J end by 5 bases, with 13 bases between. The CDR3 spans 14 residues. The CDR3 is CASSQGNLDQPQHF. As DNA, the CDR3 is TGTGCCAGCAGCCAGGGGAATTTGGATCAGCCCCAGCATTTT.

The CDR3 loop is CSVLFVGAEAFF. DNA of the CDR3: TGCAGCGTTCTATTCGTTGGCGCTGAAGCTTTCTTT. The chain couples TRBV29-1 to TRBJ1-1; D is undetermined. The CDR3 has 12 amino acids. The ends were cut back, 5 bases at V and 6 bases at J, with 13 bases in the middle. Germline CDR1 and CDR2: SQVTM and ANQGSEA.

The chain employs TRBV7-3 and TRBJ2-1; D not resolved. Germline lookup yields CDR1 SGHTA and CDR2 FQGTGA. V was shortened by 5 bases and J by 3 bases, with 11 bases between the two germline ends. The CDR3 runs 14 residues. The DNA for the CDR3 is TGTGCCAGCAGCCCCACGCCCGGCTACAATGAGCAGTTCTTC. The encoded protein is CASSPTPGYNEQFF.

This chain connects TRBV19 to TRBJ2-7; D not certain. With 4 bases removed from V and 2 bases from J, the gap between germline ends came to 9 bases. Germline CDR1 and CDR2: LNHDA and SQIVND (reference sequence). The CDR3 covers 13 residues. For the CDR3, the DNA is TGTGCCAGTAGTAAGAGCTACCCCTACGAGCAGTACTTC. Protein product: CASSKSYPYEQYF.

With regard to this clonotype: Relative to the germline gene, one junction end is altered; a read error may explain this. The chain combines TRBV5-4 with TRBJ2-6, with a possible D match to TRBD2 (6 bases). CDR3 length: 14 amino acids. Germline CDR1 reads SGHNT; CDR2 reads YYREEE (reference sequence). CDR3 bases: TGTGCCAGCAGCCGTGGATCCGATTCCGGGACTTTTCTTTTC. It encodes CASSRGSDSGTFLF.

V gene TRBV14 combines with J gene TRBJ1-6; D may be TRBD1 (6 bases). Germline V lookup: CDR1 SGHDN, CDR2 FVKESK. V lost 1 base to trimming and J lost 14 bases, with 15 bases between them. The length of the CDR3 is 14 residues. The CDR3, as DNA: TGTGCCAGCAGCCAAGGAGACAGGATTAAAACCCTCCACTTT. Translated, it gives CASSQGDRIKTLHF.

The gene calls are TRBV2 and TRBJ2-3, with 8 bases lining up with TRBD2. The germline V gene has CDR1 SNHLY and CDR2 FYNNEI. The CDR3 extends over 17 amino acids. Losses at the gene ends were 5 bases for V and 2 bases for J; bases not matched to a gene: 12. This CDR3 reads CASSLGPLAGTTDTQYF. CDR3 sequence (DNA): TGTGCCAGCAGTCTCGGACCCTTAGCGGGGACCACAGATACGCAGTATTTT.

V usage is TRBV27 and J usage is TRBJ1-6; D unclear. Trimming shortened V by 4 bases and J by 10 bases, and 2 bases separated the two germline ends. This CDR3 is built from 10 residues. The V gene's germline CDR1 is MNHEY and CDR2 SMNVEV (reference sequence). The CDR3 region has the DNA TGTGCCAGCAGTTCCTCACCCCTCCACTTT. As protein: CASSSSPLHF.

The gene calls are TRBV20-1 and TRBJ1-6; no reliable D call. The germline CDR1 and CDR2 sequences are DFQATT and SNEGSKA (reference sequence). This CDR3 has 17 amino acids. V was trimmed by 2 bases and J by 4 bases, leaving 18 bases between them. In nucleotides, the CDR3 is TGCAGTGCTAGAATAGAAGTCCGGATTCCGTATAATTCACCCCTCCACTTT. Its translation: CSARIEVRIPYNSPLHF.

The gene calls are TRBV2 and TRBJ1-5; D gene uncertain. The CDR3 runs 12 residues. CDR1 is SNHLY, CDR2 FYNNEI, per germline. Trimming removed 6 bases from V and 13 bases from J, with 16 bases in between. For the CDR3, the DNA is TGTGCCAGCAGCCTCCAGGAACAGTCTCAGCATTTT. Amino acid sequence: CASSLQEQSQHF.

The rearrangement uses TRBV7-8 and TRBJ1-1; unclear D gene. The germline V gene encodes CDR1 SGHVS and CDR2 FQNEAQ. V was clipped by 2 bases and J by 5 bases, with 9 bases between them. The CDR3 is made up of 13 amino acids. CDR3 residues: CASSLFGGTEAFF. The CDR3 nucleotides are TGTGCCAGCAGCTTATTCGGCGGGACTGAAGCTTTCTTT.

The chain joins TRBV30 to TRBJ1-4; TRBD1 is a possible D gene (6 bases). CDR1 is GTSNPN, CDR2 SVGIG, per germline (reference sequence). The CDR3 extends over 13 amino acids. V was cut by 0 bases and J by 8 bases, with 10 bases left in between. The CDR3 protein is CAWSVQGREKLFF. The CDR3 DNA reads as TGTGCCTGGAGTGTACAGGGAAGGGAAAAACTGTTTTTT.

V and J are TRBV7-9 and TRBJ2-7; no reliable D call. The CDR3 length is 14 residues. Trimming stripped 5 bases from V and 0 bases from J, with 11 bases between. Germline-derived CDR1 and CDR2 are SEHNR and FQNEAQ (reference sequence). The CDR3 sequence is CASSGKGSSYEQYF. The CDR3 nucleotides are TGTGCCAGCAGCGGAAAGGGATCCTCCTACGAGCAGTACTTC.